What follows is one TCR beta chain and its context. Its antigen is still unknown. No per-base quality is available; no much larger clone lies one base away. The data originate from a study of blood T cell repertoires in COVID-19 (dated by TCRdb to 2018 to 2021). About the study as a whole: Samples from collaborators originated in the United States, Italy and Spain and spanned both the acute and convalescent phases of COVID-19. The prospective study material was composed of cDNA or gDNA derived from T cells, B-cell-depleted T cells, or PBMCs. Subjects who had been exposed to COVID-19, were actively infected with it, or had recovered from it provided the deeply sampled blood TCRbeta repertoires that made up the dataset. The repertoires were released in a freely available public database meant as a resource for research on the immune response to SARS-CoV-2. The samples were drawn from the first 160 participants of the ongoing ImmuneRACE study and from 1,254 subjects provided by 6 global collaborators. The sample metadata nearly always contained a de-identified subject ID, COVID-19 status, age in years and sex. Where available, HLA class I and class II types were obtained from metadata supplied by the sample provider rather than from assay-based typing.

TCRbeta CDR3 regions were amplified from genomic DNA by means of the immunoSEQ Assay, a bias-controlled multiplex PCR. For the original study's pipeline: Nucleated cell counts per sample were estimated from amplification of reference gene primers within the assay. To quantify the absolute abundance of each unique TCRbeta CDR3 rearrangement, sequence reads were collapsed and filtered. For each sample, productive Simpson clonality was calculated as the square root of Simpson's diversity index over productive rearrangements. In TCRdb, the immuneACCESS table is reduced to in-frame sequences with V and J assigned. These tables do not hold every clone; where another copy was compared, an unresolved V gene accounts for under half, and the others remain unexplained. Clone size and V and J calls were adopted from that table, with D and trimming inferred from the DNA. The sample records about 160,000 clones, 82% of which are singletons. The ten largest clones capture about 24% of the sample.

Overall study results and their limits: The quantity of clinical and demographic metadata differed by source and by participant and was supplied without curation.

The CDR3 runs 11 residues from the cysteine to the phenylalanine. Of the read, only the CDR3 DNA is kept; its 33 bases are in frame from base 1. The germline V gene (reference sequence) gives CDR1 as GTSNPN and CDR2 as SVGIG. Trimming at the junction amounts to 5 bases on V and 11 bases on J, and the germline ends lie 15 bases apart. The collaborating institutions used their own protocols to collect whole blood in K2EDTA tubes. Collaborator samples were shipped for TCRbeta analysis as frozen whole blood, isolated PBMCs, or DNA extracted from either sample type. Sequences were obtained from peripheral blood. This receptor was taken from an elderly woman with acute or convalescent COVID-19. The V gene is TRBV30 and the J gene is TRBJ1-1, and possibly TRBD1, on 6 matching bases. The nucleotide sequence is given as TGTGCCTGGGGGACTACAGGGCGCGCTTTCTTT. Its protein product is CAWGTTGRAFF.